This T cell receptor (beta chain) was documented in a study of cytomegalovirus exposure and HLA in healthy donors. In the PCR, 60 Vbeta and 13 Jbeta primers were used. Clones were sequenced by immunoSEQ multiplex PCR, and TCRdb holds only the in-frame ones, with some missing. The data show about 110,000 clones, with around 83% seen just once and more than 20% held by the top ten. V was pared by 6 bases and J by 5 bases, with 8 bases between. The germline V gene has CDR1 MNHNY and CDR2 SVGAGI (reference sequence). The CDR3 sequence is 12 residues long. This TCR was recovered from a man aged 25 to 40 in good health and CMV-seropositive. The chain links TRBV6-6 to TRBJ2-1, with D perhaps TRBD2 (6 bases). Sequencing was performed on PBMCs. The CDR3 loop is CASRWGDNEQFF. DNA for the CDR3: TGTGCCAGCAGGTGGGGGGACAATGAGCAGTTCTTC.